This record concerns one T cell receptor (beta chain) sequence. Its antigen is unidentified. This entry comes from a study of cytomegalovirus exposure and HLA in healthy donors. Primers: 60 Vbeta forward and 13 Jbeta reverse. Profiling relied on immunoSEQ multiplex PCR, and the TCRdb table lists in-frame clones only, not all of them. The sample contains hundreds of thousands of clones, 82% of which appear only once. Findings and limits, study-wide: According to an earlier analysis, most TCR beta V segments yielded productive rearrangements about 90% or about 30% of the time.

Germline CDR1 and CDR2: SGHRS and YFSETQ. Trimming removed 1 base from V and 3 bases from J, with 9 bases in between. CDR3 length: 14 amino acids. The chain employs TRBV5-1 and TRBJ2-3; tentative D call: TRBD1 (5 bases). The sample comprised PBMCs. The clonotype comes from a man between 40 and 49 years old in good health and CMV-seropositive. CDR3 residues: CASSLMDITDTQYF. Written as DNA, the CDR3 is TGCGCCAGCAGCTTGATGGACATTACAGATACGCAGTATTTT.